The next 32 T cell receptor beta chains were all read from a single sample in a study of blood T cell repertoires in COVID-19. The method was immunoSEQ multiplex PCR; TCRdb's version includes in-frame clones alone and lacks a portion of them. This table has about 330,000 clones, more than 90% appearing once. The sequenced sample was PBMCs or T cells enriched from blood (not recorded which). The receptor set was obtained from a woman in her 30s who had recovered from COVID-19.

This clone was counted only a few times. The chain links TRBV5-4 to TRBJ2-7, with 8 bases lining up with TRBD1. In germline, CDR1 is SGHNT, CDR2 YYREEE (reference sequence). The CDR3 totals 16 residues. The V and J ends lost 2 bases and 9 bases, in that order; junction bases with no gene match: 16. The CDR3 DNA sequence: TGTGCCAGCAGCTTACTGACAGGCGGCCAGGGACAGGTGCAGTACTTC. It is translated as CASSLLTGGQGQVQYF.

Here the CDR3 reads CASSQEFLAGSHEQFF. The CDR3 DNA sequence: TGCGCCAGCAGCCAAGAATTTCTAGCTGGCAGTCATGAGCAGTTCTTC. The gene calls are TRBV4-3 and TRBJ2-1, with a weak D call TRBD2 (5 bases). Deletions cut 0 bases from V and 8 bases from J, with 17 bases between. This CDR3 contains 16 residues. CDR1 and CDR2 (germline): LGHNA, YSLEER.

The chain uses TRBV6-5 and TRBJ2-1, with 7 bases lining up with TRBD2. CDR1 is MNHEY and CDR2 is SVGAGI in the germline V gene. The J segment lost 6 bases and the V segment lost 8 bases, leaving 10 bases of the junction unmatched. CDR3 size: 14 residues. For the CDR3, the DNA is TGTGCCAGCCTCTGGGGAGGGAGAGGCAATGAGCAGTTCTTC. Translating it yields CASLWGGRGNEQFF.

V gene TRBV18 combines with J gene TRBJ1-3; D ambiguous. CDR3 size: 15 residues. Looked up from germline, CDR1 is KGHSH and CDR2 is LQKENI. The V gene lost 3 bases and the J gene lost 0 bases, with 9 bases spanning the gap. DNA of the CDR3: TGTGCCAGCTCACCCCGGGAAGACTCTGGAAACACCATATATTTT. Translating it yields CASSPREDSGNTIYF.

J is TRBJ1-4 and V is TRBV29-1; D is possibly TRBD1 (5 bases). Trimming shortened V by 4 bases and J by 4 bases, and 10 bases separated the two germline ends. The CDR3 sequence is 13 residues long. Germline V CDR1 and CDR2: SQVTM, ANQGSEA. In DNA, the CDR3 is TGCAGCGTTGCGCGGGGCCGTAATGAAAAACTGTTTTTT. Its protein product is CSVARGRNEKLFF.

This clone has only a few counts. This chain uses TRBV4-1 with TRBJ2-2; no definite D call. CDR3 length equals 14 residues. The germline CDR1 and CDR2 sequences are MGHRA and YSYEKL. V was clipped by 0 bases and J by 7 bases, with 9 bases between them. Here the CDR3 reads CASSQDGRIGELFF. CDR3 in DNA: TGCGCCAGCAGCCAAGATGGCAGGATCGGGGAGCTGTTTTTT.

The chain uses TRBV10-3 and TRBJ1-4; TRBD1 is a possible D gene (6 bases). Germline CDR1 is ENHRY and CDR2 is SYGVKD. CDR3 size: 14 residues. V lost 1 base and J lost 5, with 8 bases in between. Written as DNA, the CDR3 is TGTGCCATCAGTGAGTGGGACAAAAATGAAAAACTGTTTTTT. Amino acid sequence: CAISEWDKNEKLFF.

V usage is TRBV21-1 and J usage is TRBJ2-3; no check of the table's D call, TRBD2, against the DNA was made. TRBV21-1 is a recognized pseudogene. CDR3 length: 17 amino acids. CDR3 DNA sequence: TGTGCCAGCAGCAAATCTCTCTCGGAGCACGGGACAGATACGCAGTATTTT. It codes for CASSKSLSEHGTDTQYF.

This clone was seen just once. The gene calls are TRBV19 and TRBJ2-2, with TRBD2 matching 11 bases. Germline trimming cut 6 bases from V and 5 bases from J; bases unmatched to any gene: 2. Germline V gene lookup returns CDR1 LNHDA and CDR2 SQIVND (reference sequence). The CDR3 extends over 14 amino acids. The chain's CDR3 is CASRTSGRTGELFF. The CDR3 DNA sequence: TGTGCCAGTAGAACTAGCGGGAGAACCGGGGAGCTGTTTTTT.

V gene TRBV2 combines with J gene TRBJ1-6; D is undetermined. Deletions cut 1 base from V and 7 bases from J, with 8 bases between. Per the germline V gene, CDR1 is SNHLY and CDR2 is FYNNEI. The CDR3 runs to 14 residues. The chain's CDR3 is CASSEGLWNSPLHF. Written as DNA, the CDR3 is TGTGCCAGCAGTGAAGGACTGTGGAATTCACCCCTCCACTTT.

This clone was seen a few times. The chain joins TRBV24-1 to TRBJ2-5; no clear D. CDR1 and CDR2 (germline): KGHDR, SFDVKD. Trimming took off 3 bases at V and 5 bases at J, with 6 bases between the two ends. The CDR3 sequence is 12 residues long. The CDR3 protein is CATSDQRETQYF. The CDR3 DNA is TGTGCCACCAGTGATCAGAGGGAGACCCAGTACTTC.

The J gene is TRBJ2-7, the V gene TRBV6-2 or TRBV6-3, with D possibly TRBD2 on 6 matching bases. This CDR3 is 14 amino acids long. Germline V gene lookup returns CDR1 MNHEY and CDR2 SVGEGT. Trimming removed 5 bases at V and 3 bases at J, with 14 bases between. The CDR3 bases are TGTGCCAGCAGTAACTTAGCGGACGTCTACGAGCAGTACTTC. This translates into CASSNLADVYEQYF.

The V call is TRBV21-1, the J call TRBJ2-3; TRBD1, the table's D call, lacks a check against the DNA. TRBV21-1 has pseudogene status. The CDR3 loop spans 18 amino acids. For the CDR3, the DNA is TGTGCCAGCAGCAAACCGGACAGGGAGGCGGCTAGCACAGATACGCAGTATTTT. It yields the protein CASSKPDREAASTDTQYF.

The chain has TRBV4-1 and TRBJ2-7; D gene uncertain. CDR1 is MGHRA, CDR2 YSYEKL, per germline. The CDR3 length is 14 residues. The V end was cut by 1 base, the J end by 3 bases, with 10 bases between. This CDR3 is CASSQAVGYYEQYF. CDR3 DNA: TGCGCCAGCAGCCAAGCGGTCGGGTACTACGAGCAGTACTTC.

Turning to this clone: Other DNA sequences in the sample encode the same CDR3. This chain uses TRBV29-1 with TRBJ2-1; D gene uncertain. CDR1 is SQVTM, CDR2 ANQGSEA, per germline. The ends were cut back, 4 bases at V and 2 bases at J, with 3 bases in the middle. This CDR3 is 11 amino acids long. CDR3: CSVGAYNEQFF. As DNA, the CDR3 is TGCAGCGTTGGAGCCTACAATGAGCAGTTCTTC.

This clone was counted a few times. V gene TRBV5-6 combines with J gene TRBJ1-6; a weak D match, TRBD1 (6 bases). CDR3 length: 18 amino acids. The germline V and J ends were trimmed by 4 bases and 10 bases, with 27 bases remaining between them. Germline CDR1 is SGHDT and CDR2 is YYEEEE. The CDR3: CASSHNSQGARSGSPLHF. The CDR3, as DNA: TGTGCCAGCAGCCACAACTCACAGGGTGCGCGGTCCGGCTCACCCCTCCACTTT.

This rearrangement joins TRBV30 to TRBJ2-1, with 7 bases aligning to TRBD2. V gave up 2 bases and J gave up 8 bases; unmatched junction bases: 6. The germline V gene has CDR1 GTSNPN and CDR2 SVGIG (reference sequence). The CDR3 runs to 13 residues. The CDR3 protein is CAWSLTSVYEQFF. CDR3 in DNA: TGTGCCTGGAGTCTAACTAGCGTATATGAGCAGTTCTTC.

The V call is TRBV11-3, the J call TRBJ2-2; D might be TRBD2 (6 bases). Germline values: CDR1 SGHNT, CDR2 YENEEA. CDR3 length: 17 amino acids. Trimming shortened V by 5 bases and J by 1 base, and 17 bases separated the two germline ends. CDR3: CASSVSPGLQNTGELFF. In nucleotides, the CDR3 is TGTGCCAGCAGCGTCTCCCCGGGACTTCAGAACACCGGGGAGCTGTTTTTT.

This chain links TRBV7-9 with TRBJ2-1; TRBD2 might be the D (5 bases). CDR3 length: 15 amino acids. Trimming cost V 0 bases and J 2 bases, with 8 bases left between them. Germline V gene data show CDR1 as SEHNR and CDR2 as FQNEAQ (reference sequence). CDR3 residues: CASSLAIGTYNEQFF. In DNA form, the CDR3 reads TGTGCCAGCAGCTTAGCAATCGGGACCTACAATGAGCAGTTCTTC.

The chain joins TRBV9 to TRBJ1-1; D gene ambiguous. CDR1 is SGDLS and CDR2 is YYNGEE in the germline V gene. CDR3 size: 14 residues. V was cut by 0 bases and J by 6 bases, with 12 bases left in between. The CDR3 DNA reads TGTGCCAGCAGCGTAGTAAGTGGAACAGCTGAAGCTTTCTTT. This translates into CASSVVSGTAEAFF.

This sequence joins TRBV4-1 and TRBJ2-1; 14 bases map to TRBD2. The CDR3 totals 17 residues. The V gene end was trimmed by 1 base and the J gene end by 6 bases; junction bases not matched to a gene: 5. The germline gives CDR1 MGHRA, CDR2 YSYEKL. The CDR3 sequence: CASSQGPGLAGVNEQFF. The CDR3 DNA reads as TGCGCCAGCAGCCAAGGCCCGGGACTAGCGGGGGTCAATGAGCAGTTCTTC.

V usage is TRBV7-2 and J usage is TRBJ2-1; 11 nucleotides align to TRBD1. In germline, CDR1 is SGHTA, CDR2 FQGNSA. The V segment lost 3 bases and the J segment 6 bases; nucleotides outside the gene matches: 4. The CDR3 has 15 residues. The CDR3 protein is CASSFSGTGGNEQFF. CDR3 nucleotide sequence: TGTGCCAGCAGCTTCTCGGGGACAGGGGGCAATGAGCAGTTCTTC.

The CDR3 DNA follows: TGCAGCGTTGCGGGACAGGGGTACACTGAAGCTTTCTTT. Its translation: CSVAGQGYTEAFF. V and J are TRBV29-1 and TRBJ1-1; 10 bases match TRBD1. Germline lookup yields CDR1 SQVTM and CDR2 ANQGSEA. V shed 4 bases, J shed 3 bases, and the junction held 2 bases outside the gene matches. This CDR3 is built from 13 residues.

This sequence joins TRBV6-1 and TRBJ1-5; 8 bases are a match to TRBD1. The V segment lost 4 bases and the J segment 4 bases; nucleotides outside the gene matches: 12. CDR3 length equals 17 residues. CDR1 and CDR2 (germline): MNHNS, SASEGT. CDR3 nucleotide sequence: TGTGCCAGCAGTGGTTCGGACAGGGCTTTTCGTAATCAGCCCCAGCATTTT. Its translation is CASSGSDRAFRNQPQHF.

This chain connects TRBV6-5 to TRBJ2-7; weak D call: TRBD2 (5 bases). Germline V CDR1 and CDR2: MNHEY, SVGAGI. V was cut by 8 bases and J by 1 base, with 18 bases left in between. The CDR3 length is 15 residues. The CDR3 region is CASLSRVQLSYEQYF. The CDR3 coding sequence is TGTGCCAGCCTTTCGCGGGTACAACTTTCCTACGAGCAGTACTTC.

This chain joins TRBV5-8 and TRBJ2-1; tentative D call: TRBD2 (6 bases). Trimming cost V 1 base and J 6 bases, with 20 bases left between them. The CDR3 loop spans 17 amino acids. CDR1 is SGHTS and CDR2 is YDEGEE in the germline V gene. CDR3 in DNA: TGTGCCAGCAGCTTGCAGGCTGAGTGGGAGCGGGCCAATGAGCAGTTCTTC. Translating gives CASSLQAEWERANEQFF. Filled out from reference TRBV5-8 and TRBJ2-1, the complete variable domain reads EAGVTQSPTHLIKTRGQQATLRCSPISGHTSVYWYQQALGLGLQFLLWYDEGEERNRGNFPPRFSGRQFPNYSSELNVNALELEDSALYLCASSLQAEWERANEQFFGPGTRLTVL.

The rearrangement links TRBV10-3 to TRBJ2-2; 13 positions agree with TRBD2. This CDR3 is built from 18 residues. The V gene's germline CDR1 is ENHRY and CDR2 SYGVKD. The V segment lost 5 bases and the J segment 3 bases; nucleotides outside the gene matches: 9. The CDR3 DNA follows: TGTGCCATCAGTCAACTAGCGGGAGGGCCGGTTTACACCGGGGAGCTGTTTTTT. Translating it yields CAISQLAGGPVYTGELFF.

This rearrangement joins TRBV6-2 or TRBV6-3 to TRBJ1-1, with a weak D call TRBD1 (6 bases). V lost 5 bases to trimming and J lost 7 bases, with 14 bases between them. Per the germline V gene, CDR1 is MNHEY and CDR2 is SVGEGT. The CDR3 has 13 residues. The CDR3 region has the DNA TGTGCCAGCAGTCCAGGGGACATAAATGAAGCTTTCTTT. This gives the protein CASSPGDINEAFF.

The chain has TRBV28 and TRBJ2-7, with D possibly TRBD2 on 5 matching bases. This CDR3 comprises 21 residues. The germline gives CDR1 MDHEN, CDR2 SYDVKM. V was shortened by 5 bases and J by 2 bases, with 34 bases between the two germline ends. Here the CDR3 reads CASSTLGGQSLVGLQTYEQYF. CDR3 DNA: TGTGCCAGCAGTACTCTAGGCGGGCAGAGCCTGGTCGGCCTCCAAACCTACGAGCAGTACTTC.

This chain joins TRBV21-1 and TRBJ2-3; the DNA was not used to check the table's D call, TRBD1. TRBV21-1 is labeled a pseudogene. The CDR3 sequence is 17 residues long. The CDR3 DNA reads TGTGCCAGCAGCAAAGGTGAGAACAGGGGGCAGGTAGATACGCAGTATTTT. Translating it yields CASSKGENRGQVDTQYF.

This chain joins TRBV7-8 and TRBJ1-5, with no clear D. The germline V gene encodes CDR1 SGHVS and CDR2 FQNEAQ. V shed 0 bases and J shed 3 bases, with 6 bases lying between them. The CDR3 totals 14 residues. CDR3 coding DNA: TGTGCCAGCAGCTTAGCACTGAACAATCAGCCCCAGCATTTT. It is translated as CASSLALNNQPQHF.

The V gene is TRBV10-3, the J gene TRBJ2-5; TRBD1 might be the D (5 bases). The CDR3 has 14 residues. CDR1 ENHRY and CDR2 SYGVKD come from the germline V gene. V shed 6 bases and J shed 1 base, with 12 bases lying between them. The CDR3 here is CAISGLDTQETQYF. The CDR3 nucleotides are TGTGCCATCAGCGGCCTGGACACCCAAGAGACCCAGTACTTC.